Listed here are 25 T cell receptor beta chains from one sample, sequenced in a study of cytomegalovirus exposure and HLA in healthy donors. Use of 60 Vbeta and 13 Jbeta primers characterized the PCR. The repertoire was sequenced with immunoSEQ multiplex PCR; TCRdb's copy has only in-frame clones and lacks some. This sample has 85,000 to 90,000 clones; roughly 80% occur once, and the top ten carry 10%. The sequenced material came from PBMCs. These receptors were collected from a man aged 25 to 45 in good health and CMV-seropositive.

Only a few counts were recorded for this clone. The J gene is TRBJ2-5, the V gene TRBV5-1, with 12 nucleotides matching TRBD2. The CDR3 runs to 16 residues. Germline CDR1 SGHRS, CDR2 YFSETQ. Trimming at V came to 4 bases and at J to 4 bases, leaving 8 bases not matched to a gene. The CDR3 DNA reads TGCGCCAGCAGCGTGCCAACTAGCGGGGGGCGAGAGACCCAGTACTTC. Amino acids: CASSVPTSGGRETQYF.

V usage is TRBV6-6 and J usage is TRBJ2-5, with D unresolved. Germline lookup yields CDR1 MNHNY and CDR2 SVGAGI (reference sequence). V lost 0 bases and J 2 bases, leaving 7 bases between the germline ends. This CDR3 spans 14 amino acids. CDR3 in DNA: TGTGCCAGCAGTTACTCCTACAGACAAGAGACCCAGTACTTC. This sequence encodes CASSYSYRQETQYF.

This chain connects TRBV11-2 to TRBJ2-1; D remains ambiguous. The CDR3 runs to 13 residues. Trimming stripped 5 bases from V and 5 bases from J, with 10 bases between. The germline gives CDR1 SGHAT, CDR2 FQNNGV. This chain's CDR3 is CASSPRRDNEQFF. As DNA, the CDR3 is TGTGCCAGCAGCCCCCGACGGGACAATGAGCAGTTCTTC.

The genes are TRBV5-4 and TRBJ1-1, with no clear D. The CDR3 has 14 residues. From germline, CDR1 is SGHNT and CDR2 YYREEE (reference sequence). Trimming pared 0 bases from V and 4 bases from J, leaving 10 bases between. CDR3 in DNA: TGTGCCAGCAGCTTGGCGGGAGCGGGCACTGAAGCTTTCTTT. It yields the protein CASSLAGAGTEAFF.

The V and J genes are TRBV29-1 and TRBJ2-1; 8 bases line up with TRBD1. After removal of 1 base from V and 13 bases from J, the junction contained 9 bases not matched to a gene. CDR3 length: 13 residues. Germline assignment: CDR1 SQVTM and CDR2 ANQGSEA. The CDR3 DNA is TGCAGCGTTGAAGTTTTTCGGGACAGGAGTCAGTTCTTC. This gives the protein CSVEVFRDRSQFF.

This clone was seen just once. The V gene is TRBV19, the J gene TRBJ2-1; TRBD2 agrees at 7 bases. Germline assignment: CDR1 LNHDA and CDR2 SQIVND (reference sequence). The CDR3 sequence is 15 residues long. V gave up 3 bases and J gave up 1 base; unmatched junction bases: 3. The CDR3 sequence: CASSMGAGSYNEQFF. The CDR3 nucleotides are TGTGCCAGTAGTATGGGAGCGGGGTCCTACAATGAGCAGTTCTTC.

The rearrangement links TRBV7-9 to TRBJ2-3, with TRBD2 matching 10 bases. The germline V gene has CDR1 SEHNR and CDR2 FQNEAQ (reference sequence). V lost 3 bases to trimming and J lost 4 bases; unmatched junction nucleotides: 7. The CDR3 spans 16 residues. As DNA, the CDR3 is TGTGCCAGCAGCTTTGGGAGCGGGGGGGCGGCAGATACGCAGTATTTT. Protein sequence: CASSFGSGGAADTQYF.

The chain carries TRBV6-1 and TRBJ2-2; the match to TRBD2 covers 7 bases. The CDR3 is 15 amino acids. Germline V gene lookup returns CDR1 MNHNS and CDR2 SASEGT. After removal of 1 base from V and 7 bases from J, the junction contained 6 bases not matched to a gene. The CDR3 DNA reads as TGTGCCAGCAGTGAAGTCGCGGGGGTGGGCGGGGAGCTGTTTTTT. Translating it yields CASSEVAGVGGELFF.

Turning to this clone: This sample also contains other DNA sequences that code for the same CDR3. This sequence joins TRBV28 and TRBJ1-1, with 9 nucleotides matching TRBD1. This CDR3 is 13 amino acids long. The trim removed 2 bases at V and 7 bases at J, leaving 2 bases unmatched. The V gene's germline CDR1 is MDHEN and CDR2 SYDVKM. The DNA of the CDR3 is TGTGCCAGCAGTTTAACAGGGGGCGATGAAGCTTTCTTT. This sequence encodes CASSLTGGDEAFF.

This clone came up once. The genes are TRBV5-1 and TRBJ1-2; D call uncertain. This CDR3 is 14 amino acids long. V shed 4 bases and J shed 7 bases, with 17 bases lying between them. CDR1 SGHRS and CDR2 YFSETQ come from the germline V gene. The CDR3 nucleotides are TGCGCCAGCAGCCCGGACTTCCCGATGCTTGGCTACACCTTC. It encodes CASSPDFPMLGYTF.

V usage is TRBV28 and J usage is TRBJ1-1, with 7 bases that match TRBD1. The CDR3 extends over 15 amino acids. Trimming at V came to 5 bases and at J to 2 bases, leaving 8 bases not matched to a gene. Germline lookup yields CDR1 MDHEN and CDR2 SYDVKM. The DNA for the CDR3 is TGTGCCAGCAGTCGACCCAGGGGGGTAAACACTGAAGCTTTCTTT. It is translated as CASSRPRGVNTEAFF.

The chain uses TRBV27 and TRBJ1-2, with D possibly matching TRBD1 (6 bases). V lost 1 base and J 6 bases, leaving 9 bases between the germline ends. The CDR3 sequence is 13 residues long. The V gene's germline CDR1 is MNHEY and CDR2 SMNVEV (reference sequence). This CDR3 reads CASSLWQGHGYTF. CDR3 nucleotides: TGTGCCAGCAGTTTATGGCAGGGGCATGGCTACACCTTC.

The chain uses TRBV7-2 and TRBJ2-3, with D possibly TRBD2 on 5 matching bases. This CDR3 is 14 amino acids long. Per the germline V gene, CDR1 is SGHTA and CDR2 is FQGNSA. V lost 5 bases and J lost 3, with 12 bases in between. The chain's CDR3 is CASSRIRGTDTQYF. The CDR3 coding sequence is TGTGCCAGCAGCCGAATACGGGGAACAGATACGCAGTATTTT.

The sample holds a few counts of this clone. The chain couples TRBV9 to TRBJ2-6, with unresolved D. V dropped 3 bases and J dropped 0 bases, with 13 bases sitting between them. The CDR3 spans 17 residues. CDR1 and CDR2 (germline): SGDLS, YYNGEE. CDR3 DNA: TGTGCCAGCAGCGCCTACTCAGGTTTCTCTGGGGCCAACGTCCTGACTTTC. It specifies CASSAYSGFSGANVLTF. Using reference TRBV9 and TRBJ2-6 for the parts outside the CDR3, the full variable domain is DSGVTQTPKHLITATGQRVTLRCSPRSGDLSVYWYQQSLDQGLQFLIQYYNGEERAKGNILERFSAQQFPDLHSELNLSSLELGDSALYFCASSAYSGFSGANVLTFGAGSRLTVL.

The chain combines TRBV11-3 with TRBJ2-3; unclear D gene. The CDR3 consists of 15 residues. Trimming shortened V by 0 bases and J by 1 base, and 8 bases separated the two germline ends. The germline V gene encodes CDR1 SGHNT and CDR2 YENEEA. CDR3 in amino acids: CASSLDSQGTDTQYF. Here the CDR3 DNA reads TGTGCCAGCAGCTTAGATTCGCAGGGCACAGATACGCAGTATTTT.

This clone turned up a few times. The chain combines TRBV4-3 with TRBJ1-3, with D maybe TRBD1 (5 bases). CDR3 length: 18 amino acids. CDR1 is LGHNA and CDR2 is YSLEER in the germline V gene. V lost 3 bases and J 0 bases, leaving 18 bases between the germline ends. CDR3 sequence reads: CASSQGGGPTFSGNTIYF. As DNA, the CDR3 is TGCGCCAGCAGCCAGGGGGGAGGGCCCACCTTCTCTGGAAACACCATATATTTT.

This clone came up a few times. The chain is built from TRBV9 and TRBJ2-5; TRBD2 matches at 12 bases. The germline CDR1 and CDR2 sequences are SGDLS and YYNGEE. CDR3 length equals 16 residues. The trim removed 0 bases at V and 3 bases at J, leaving 3 bases unmatched. CDR3 nucleotide sequence: TGTGCCAGCAGCGTAGTGGCTAGCGGGGGGGAAGAGACCCAGTACTTC. Protein product: CASSVVASGGEETQYF.

This chain links TRBV13 with TRBJ2-7, with D perhaps TRBD2 (6 bases). The CDR3 sequence is 15 residues long. Germline V gene lookup returns CDR1 PRHDT and CDR2 FYEKMQ (reference sequence). The V end lost 4 bases, the J end lost 5 bases, and 18 bases lay between the germline ends. The chain's CDR3 is CASSSSPAGNHEQYF. Written as DNA, the CDR3 is TGTGCCAGCAGCTCGTCCCCCGCGGGGAACCACGAGCAGTACTTC.

This chain links TRBV6-1 with TRBJ2-2, with TRBD2 matching over 14 bases. V lost 4 bases to trimming and J lost 0 bases; unmatched junction nucleotides: 4. Germline CDR1 MNHNS, CDR2 SASEGT. CDR3 length: 18 amino acids. This CDR3 is CASSGTSGGPSNTGELFF. CDR3 in DNA: TGTGCCAGCAGTGGGACTAGCGGGGGGCCATCGAACACCGGGGAGCTGTTTTTT.

The CDR3 DNA is TGTGCCAGCAGCCAAAGGGGGCCCTCTAACTATGGCTACACCTTC. This sequence encodes CASSQRGPSNYGYTF. The chain employs TRBV4-2 and TRBJ1-2, with 7 bases identical to TRBD1. Germline V gene lookup returns CDR1 LGHNA and CDR2 YNFKEQ. The CDR3 extends over 15 amino acids. V was clipped by 2 bases and J by 0 bases; unmatched bases: 3.

This rearrangement joins TRBV7-8 to TRBJ2-7, with 7 bases lining up with TRBD1. CDR1 and CDR2 from the germline V gene are SGHVS and FQNEAQ. Trimming removed 3 bases from V and 2 bases from J; junction bases left unmatched: 7. The CDR3 is 15 residues long. The CDR3 coding sequence is TGTGCCAGCAGCTTTCTTCAGGGGGTAACCTACGAGCAGTACTTC. This encodes CASSFLQGVTYEQYF.

The J gene is TRBJ1-2, the V gene TRBV5-1; D possibly corresponds to TRBD1 (6 bases). The CDR3 loop spans 16 amino acids. Trimming pared 3 bases from V and 5 bases from J, leaving 20 bases between. Looked up from germline, CDR1 is SGHRS and CDR2 is YFSETQ. In DNA, the CDR3 is TGCGCCAGCAGCTCCGGAACAGGGCCTCAGGAGTATGGCTACACCTTC. Its translation is CASSSGTGPQEYGYTF.

V is TRBV7-6 and J is TRBJ2-3; TRBD2 is a possible D gene (6 bases). The CDR3 covers 16 residues. Germline CDR1 and CDR2: SGHVS and FNYEAQ. Trimming removed 4 bases from V and 3 bases from J, with 17 bases in between. The CDR3 DNA is TGTGCCAGCAGCTCCCTTTGGGGCGGGGAGACAGATACGCAGTATTTT. Protein product: CASSSLWGGETDTQYF.

The V and J genes are TRBV19 and TRBJ2-1; a weak D match, TRBD1 (5 bases). The CDR3 has 17 residues. Germline CDR1 reads LNHDA; CDR2 reads SQIVND (reference sequence). V was shortened by 5 bases and J by 0 bases, with 17 bases between the two germline ends. CDR3 nucleotide sequence: TGTGCCAGTAGTGACCGGACATTTGGGGACTCCTACAATGAGCAGTTCTTC. Translation gives CASSDRTFGDSYNEQFF.

The chain recombines TRBV30 with TRBJ1-5; TRBD1 is a possible D gene (5 bases). There are 15 residues in the CDR3. The germline V gene has CDR1 GTSNPN and CDR2 SVGIG (reference sequence). Trimming removed 0 bases at V and 1 base at J, with 10 bases between. CDR3 nucleotide sequence: TGTGCCTGGAGTGTAGGGGTTGCGAGCAATCAGCCCCAGCATTTT. As protein: CAWSVGVASNQPQHF.